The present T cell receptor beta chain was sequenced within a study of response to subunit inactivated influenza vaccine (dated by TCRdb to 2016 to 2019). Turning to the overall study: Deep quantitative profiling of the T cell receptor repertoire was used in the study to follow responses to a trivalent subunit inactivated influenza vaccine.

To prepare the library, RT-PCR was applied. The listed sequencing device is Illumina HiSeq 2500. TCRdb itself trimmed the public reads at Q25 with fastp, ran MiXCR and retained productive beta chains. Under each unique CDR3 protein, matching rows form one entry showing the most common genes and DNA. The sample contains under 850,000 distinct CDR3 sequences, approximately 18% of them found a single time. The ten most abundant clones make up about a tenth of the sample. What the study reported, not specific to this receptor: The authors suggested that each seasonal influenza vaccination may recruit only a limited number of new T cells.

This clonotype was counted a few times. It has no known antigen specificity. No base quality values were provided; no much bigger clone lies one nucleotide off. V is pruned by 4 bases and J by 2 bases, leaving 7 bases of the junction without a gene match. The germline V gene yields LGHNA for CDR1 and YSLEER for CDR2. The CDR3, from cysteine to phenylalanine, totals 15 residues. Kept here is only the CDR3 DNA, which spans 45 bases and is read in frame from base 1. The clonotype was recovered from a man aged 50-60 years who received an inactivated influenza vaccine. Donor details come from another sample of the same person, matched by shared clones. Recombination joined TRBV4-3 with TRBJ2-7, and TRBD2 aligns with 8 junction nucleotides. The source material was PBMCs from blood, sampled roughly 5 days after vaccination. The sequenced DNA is TGCGCCAGCAGCCTCGGGACTAGGACCCCCTACGAGCAGTACTTC. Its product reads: CASSLGTRTPYEQYF.